This T cell receptor beta chain was found in a study of blood T cell repertoires in COVID-19. At the level of the study: Material from acute and convalescent COVID-19 was sourced from the United States, Italy and Spain. Sample material is recorded as cDNA or gDNA derived from T cells, B-cell-depleted T cells, or PBMCs.

The CDR3 is 14 amino acids. CDR1 is SEHNR, CDR2 FQNEAQ, per germline (reference sequence). V lost 3 bases to trimming and J lost 8 bases, with 13 bases between them. This table comes from immunoSEQ multiplex PCR, and its TCRdb copy is limited to in-frame clones, with some not included. The table records tens of thousands of clones, roughly 89% of them present only once. The sequencing sample was made of peripheral blood. The receptor's source is a man aged 45-60 years with active or convalescent COVID-19. The V call is TRBV7-9, the J call TRBJ1-4, with a weak D call TRBD1 (5 bases). CDR3 amino acids: CASSLVGRGEKLFF. CDR3 DNA: TGTGCCAGCAGCTTGGTGGGGCGCGGCGAAAAACTGTTTTTT.